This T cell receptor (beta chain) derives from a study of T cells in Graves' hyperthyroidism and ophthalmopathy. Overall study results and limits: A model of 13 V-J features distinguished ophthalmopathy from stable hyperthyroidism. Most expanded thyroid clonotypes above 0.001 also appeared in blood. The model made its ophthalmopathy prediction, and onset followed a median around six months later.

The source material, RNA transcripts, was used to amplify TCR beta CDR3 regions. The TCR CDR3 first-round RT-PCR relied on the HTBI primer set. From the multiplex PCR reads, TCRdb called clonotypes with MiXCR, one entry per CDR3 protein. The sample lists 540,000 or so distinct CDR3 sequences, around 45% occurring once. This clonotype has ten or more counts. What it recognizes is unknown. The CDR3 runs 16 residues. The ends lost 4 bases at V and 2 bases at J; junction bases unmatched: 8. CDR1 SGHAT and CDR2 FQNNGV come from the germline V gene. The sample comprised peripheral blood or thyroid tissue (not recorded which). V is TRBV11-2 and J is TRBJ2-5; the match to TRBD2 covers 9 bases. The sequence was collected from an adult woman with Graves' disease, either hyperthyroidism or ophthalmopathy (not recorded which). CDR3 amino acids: CASSYRLAETQETQYF. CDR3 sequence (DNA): TGTGCCAGCAGCTACCGACTAGCGGAGACACAAGAGACCCAGTACTTC.